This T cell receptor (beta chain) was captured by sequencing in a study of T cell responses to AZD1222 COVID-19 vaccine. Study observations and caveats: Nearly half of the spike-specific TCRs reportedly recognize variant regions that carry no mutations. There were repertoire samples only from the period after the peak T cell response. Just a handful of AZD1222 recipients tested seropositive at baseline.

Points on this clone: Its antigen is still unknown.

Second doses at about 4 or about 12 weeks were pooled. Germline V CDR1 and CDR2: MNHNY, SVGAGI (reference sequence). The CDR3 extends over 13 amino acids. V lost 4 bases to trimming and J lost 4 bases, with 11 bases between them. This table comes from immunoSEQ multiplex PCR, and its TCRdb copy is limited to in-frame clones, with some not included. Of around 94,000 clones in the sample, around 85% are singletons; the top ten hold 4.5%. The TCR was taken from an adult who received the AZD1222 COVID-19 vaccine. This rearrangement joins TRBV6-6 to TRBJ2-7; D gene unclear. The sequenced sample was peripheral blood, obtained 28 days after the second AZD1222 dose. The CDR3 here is CASSWVDPYEQYF. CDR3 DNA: TGTGCCAGCAGTTGGGTGGACCCGTACGAGCAGTACTTC.